The rows below give T cell receptor beta chains drawn from one sample of a study of cytomegalovirus exposure and HLA in healthy donors. The protocol was immunoSEQ multiplex PCR, while the TCRdb copy is restricted to in-frame clones and leaves out a portion. The table has about 130,000 clones, about four fifths seen once. The sample taken for sequencing was PBMCs. Receptor source: a woman aged 55-75 years in good health and CMV-seropositive. The CDR3 runs from the conserved cysteine through the conserved F or W. D genes are given only for firm matches. A clone size is listed for some rows: how often the clone was seen (once, few, many), or a class if it is expanded.

V gene	clone size	D gene	J gene	CDR3 DNA	CDR3 protein
TRBV9	-	TRBD2	TRBJ2-3	TGTGCCAGCAGCCCCCAAGGTGGACTAGCGGGCACTAGCACAGATACGCAGTATTTT	CASSPQGGLAGTSTDTQYF
TRBV6-5	-	-	TRBJ2-7	TGTGCCAGCAGTTTTGACTATAACGAGCAGTACTTC	CASSFDYNEQYF
TRBV4-3	-	TRBD1	TRBJ1-2	TGCGCCAGCAGTCCCGGGACAGGGACCTATGGCTACACCTTC	CASSPGTGTYGYTF
TRBV30	-	-	TRBJ1-2	TGTGCCTGGAGTGTTTGGGCTGGCTACACCTTC	CAWSVWAGYTF
TRBV7-9	-	TRBD1	TRBJ1-1	TGTGCCAGCAGCTCACAGGGGCTTGAAGCTTTCTTT	CASSSQGLEAFF
TRBV7-2	-	-	TRBJ1-2	TGTGCCAGCAGCTTAGCTAAAGAGTTGCGAAATGGCTACACCTTC	CASSLAKELRNGYTF
TRBV27	few	-	TRBJ2-7	TGTGCCAGCAGTTTATCACGAGGGTCAGGCGAGCAGTACTTC	CASSLSRGSGEQYF
TRBV5-4	-	-	TRBJ1-1	TGTGCCAGCAGCTCTCAGGGTAGAAACACTGAAGCTTTCTTT	CASSSQGRNTEAFF
TRBV7-8	-	TRBD1	TRBJ2-1	TGTGCCAGCAGCTTAGGGATGGGGACAGCTAACAATGAGCAGTTCTTC	CASSLGMGTANNEQFF
TRBV27	-	TRBD1	TRBJ1-2	TGTGCCAGCAGTTTGTTTGACAGGGGGCCGGATGGCTACACCTTC	CASSLFDRGPDGYTF
TRBV2	-	TRBD1	TRBJ2-7	TGTGCCAGCAGTGCCCCCGGGACAGGGATCTACGAGCAGTACTTC	CASSAPGTGIYEQYF
TRBV4-1	-	TRBD2	TRBJ2-3	TGCGCCAGCAGCCGGACTAGCGGGAAACCGGCTAGCACAGATACGCAGTATTTT	CASSRTSGKPASTDTQYF
TRBV18	-	-	TRBJ1-5	TGTGCCAGCTCACGATCGCAGACTACATCAAGGCCCCAGCATTTT	CASSRSQTTSRPQHF
TRBV18	-	-	TRBJ1-5	TGTGCCAGCTCACCAGGGGGGAATCAGCCCCAGCATTTT	CASSPGGNQPQHF
TRBV2	-	-	TRBJ1-2	TGTGCCAGCAACCGGGACACCTCTAACTATGGCTACACCTTC	CASNRDTSNYGYTF
TRBV6-5	-	-	TRBJ1-5	TGTGCCAGCAGCCCCGCCAGGGGCCGCAATCAGCCCCAGCATTTT	CASSPARGRNQPQHF
TRBV28	-	-	TRBJ2-3	TGTGCCAGCAGTTTACGTTACACAGATACGCAGTATTTT	CASSLRYTDTQYF
TRBV6-6	few	-	TRBJ1-5	TGTGCCAGCAGTTACTCGAGGTGGGGGGGAGGACAGCCCCAGCATTTT	CASSYSRWGGGQPQHF
TRBV7-2	-	-	TRBJ1-5	TGTGCCAGCAGCTCCGCGACTGGCAATCAGCCCCAGCATTTT	CASSSATGNQPQHF
TRBV7-2	-	-	TRBJ1-2	TGTGCCAGCAGCGGGGGCCGTGTTAATGGCTACACCTTC	CASSGGRVNGYTF
TRBV25-1	-	-	TRBJ2-1	TGTGCCAGCACGCCCAGGGGCTACAATGAGCAGTTCTTC	CASTPRGYNEQFF
TRBV5-6	-	TRBD1	TRBJ1-1	TGTGCCAGCAGCTTGTCTGGCAGGGGGCGCACTGAAGCTTTCTTT	CASSLSGRGRTEAFF
TRBV5-4	-	TRBD1	TRBJ1-2	TGTGCCAGCAGACCCGGACAGGGGGCTTTCTATGGCTACACCTTC	CASRPGQGAFYGYTF
TRBV19	once	TRBD1	TRBJ1-1	TGTGCCAGTAGCCCGGACAGGGTTTACACTGAAGCTTTCTTT	CASSPDRVYTEAFF
TRBV5-4	-	TRBD2	TRBJ2-3	TGTGCCGTACGACGGGTAGCGGGGGGGTTAGATACGCAGTATTTT	CAVRRVAGGLDTQYF
TRBV19	-	TRBD2	TRBJ2-3	TGTGCCAGTAGTATACGGACTAGCGTCCCTGGGAAAGATACGCAGTATTTT	CASSIRTSVPGKDTQYF
TRBV7-2	-	-	TRBJ1-3	TGTGCCAGCAGTTCTTTGTTCGGAAACACCATATATTTT	CASSSLFGNTIYF
TRBV28	-	TRBD1	TRBJ1-1	TGTGCCAGCAATCTAGTCACAGGGGCGGTGAACACTGAAGCTTTCTTT	CASNLVTGAVNTEAFF
TRBV7-2	-	-	TRBJ2-5	TGTGCCAGCAGCCCCACCCCCGGACAGCCGGGAAACCACCAAGAGACCCAGTACTTC	CASSPTPGQPGNHQETQYF
TRBV5-4	-	-	TRBJ2-1	TGTGCCAGCAGCTTGCGCGCCGCTAGCTCCTACAATGAGCAGTTCTTC	CASSLRAASSYNEQFF
TRBV7-2	few	-	TRBJ1-3	TGTGCCAGCAGCCCACAAACAGGGCCTGGAAACACCATATATTTT	CASSPQTGPGNTIYF
TRBV5-5	few	-	TRBJ2-1	TGTGCCAGCAGCTTGGCCAGCTACAATGAGCAGTTCTTC	CASSLASYNEQFF
TRBV19	few	TRBD1	TRBJ1-5	TGTGCCAGTAGTATAGATCAGACAGGGGGCGGTCAGCCCCAGCATTTT	CASSIDQTGGGQPQHF
TRBV19	-	TRBD1	TRBJ2-1	TGTGCCAGTACTCTGAGGGGACAGGGCTACAATGAGCAGTTCTTC	CASTLRGQGYNEQFF
TRBV19	-	-	TRBJ1-2	TGTGCCAGTAGTATCAAAACAGTTCTCGTCGGCTATGGCTACACCTTC	CASSIKTVLVGYGYTF
TRBV7-6	-	-	TRBJ1-3	TGTGCCAGCAGCTACGGGACTCCCCCTGGAAACACCATATATTTT	CASSYGTPPGNTIYF
TRBV15	-	TRBD1	TRBJ1-1	TGTGCCACGGCAGGGGGTAACACTGAAGCTTTCTTT	CATAGGNTEAFF
TRBV7-3	-	TRBD2	TRBJ2-5	TGTGCCAGCAGCTTAACGTCGCGGGAGGCCCAAGAGACCCAGTACTTC	CASSLTSREAQETQYF
TRBV19	once	-	TRBJ2-6	TGTGCCACCCTAGGTATGCCTGGGGCCAACGTCCTGACTTTC	CATLGMPGANVLTF
TRBV21-1	few	-	TRBJ2-1	TGTGCCAGCGATAGGATGCGAGGGCCTTGCAATGAGCAGTTCTTC	CASDRMRGPCNEQFF
TRBV7-8	-	-	TRBJ2-1	TGTGCCAGCAGCTTACTGAGGGGGTCCTACAATGAGCAGTTCTTC	CASSLLRGSYNEQFF
TRBV5-1	-	-	TRBJ2-7	TGCGCCAGCAGCCACGGGACAAACGAGCAGTACTTC	CASSHGTNEQYF
TRBV6-6	-	-	TRBJ2-7	TGTGCCAGCAGCGGACAGACCTACGAGCAGTACTTC	CASSGQTYEQYF